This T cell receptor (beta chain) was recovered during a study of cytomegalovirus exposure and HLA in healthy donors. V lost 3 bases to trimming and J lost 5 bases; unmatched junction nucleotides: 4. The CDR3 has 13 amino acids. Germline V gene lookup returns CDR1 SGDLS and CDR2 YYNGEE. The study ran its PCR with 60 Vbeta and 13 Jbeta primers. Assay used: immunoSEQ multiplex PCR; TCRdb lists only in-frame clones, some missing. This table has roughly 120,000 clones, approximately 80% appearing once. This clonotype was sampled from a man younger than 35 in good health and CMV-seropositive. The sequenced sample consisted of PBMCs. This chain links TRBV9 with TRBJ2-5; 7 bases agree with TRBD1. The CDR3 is CASSGQGWETQYF. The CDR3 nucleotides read TGTGCCAGCAGCGGACAGGGATGGGAGACCCAGTACTTC.